These 15 T cell receptor beta chains share one sample of origin, sequenced in a study of shared clonotypes between healthy human individuals. Naive CD8 cells, CD45RO-negative and positively selected for CCR7, excluded terminally differentiated effector memory CD45RA+ cells. The table came from immunoSEQ multiplex PCR; TCRdb's copy has only in-frame clones and leaves some out. The data contain about 2 million clones, about 95% of them singletons. Sequencing was performed on naive CD8+ T cells sorted from blood. These receptors were obtained from a man younger than 30 in good health.

The chain links TRBV29-1 to TRBJ2-3, with TRBD2 matching over 10 bases. The V gene end was trimmed by 6 bases and the J gene end by 3 bases; junction bases not matched to a gene: 6. Germline-derived CDR1 and CDR2 are SQVTM and ANQGSEA. The CDR3 spans 14 residues. The CDR3 nucleotides are TGCAGCGTAGGACTAGCGGCCTTGACAGATACGCAGTATTTT. This encodes CSVGLAALTDTQYF.

The sample holds one count of this clone. The same CDR3 arises from other DNA sequences in this sample as well. The rearrangement joins TRBV7-9 to TRBJ2-7; no clear D. The CDR3 is 14 amino acids. The germline gives CDR1 SEHNR, CDR2 FQNEAQ (reference sequence). Deletions cut 0 bases from V and 2 bases from J, with 8 bases between. CDR3 region: CASSLATGPYEQYF. CDR3 DNA: TGTGCCAGCAGCTTAGCGACGGGTCCCTACGAGCAGTACTTC.

About this clone itself: This sample includes further DNA sequences coding for the same CDR3. The J gene is TRBJ2-7, the V gene TRBV6-5; D is possibly TRBD1 or TRBD2 (5 bases each). The CDR3 contains 15 residues. Germline-derived CDR1 and CDR2 are MNHEY and SVGAGI. Trimming removed 8 bases from V and 1 base from J, with 18 bases in between. In DNA, the CDR3 is TGTGCCAGCTCAACGGGGCGCCAGGGTTCCTACGAGCAGTACTTC. Protein: CASSTGRQGSYEQYF.

This chain connects TRBV10-1 to TRBJ1-1, with no clear D. The CDR3 runs to 14 residues. Looked up from germline, CDR1 is WNHNN and CDR2 is SYGVQD (reference sequence). Trimming shortened V by 2 bases and J by 3 bases, and 10 bases separated the two germline ends. The CDR3: CASSEVPGDTEAFF. CDR3 nucleotides: TGCGCCAGCAGTGAGGTCCCGGGCGACACTGAAGCTTTCTTT.

DNA of the CDR3: TGTGCCAGCAGTGAGTTGCTAGCGCTATCCTACGAGCAGTACTTC. This gives the protein CASSELLALSYEQYF. V usage is TRBV2 and J usage is TRBJ2-7; D is possibly TRBD2 (6 bases). This CDR3 comprises 15 residues. Looked up from germline, CDR1 is SNHLY and CDR2 is FYNNEI. Trimming removed 3 bases at V and 1 base at J, with 13 bases between.

The chain employs TRBV28 and TRBJ2-1; TRBD2 aligns across 10 bases. The CDR3 runs to 16 residues. The V gene's germline CDR1 is MDHEN and CDR2 SYDVKM. After removal of 1 base from V and 5 bases from J, the junction contained 5 bases not matched to a gene. The CDR3 spells CASSLSSGGTHNEQFF. The CDR3 DNA is TGTGCCAGCAGTTTATCTAGCGGGGGTACACACAATGAGCAGTTCTTC.

Concerning this clone: This CDR3 is also generated by other DNA sequences in the sample. The chain combines TRBV5-6 with TRBJ2-1; D is tentatively TRBD1 or TRBD2 (5 bases each). Trimming took 2 bases from V and 3 from J, leaving 12 bases between them. This CDR3 has 15 amino acids. The germline V gene has CDR1 SGHDT and CDR2 YYEEEE. The CDR3 sequence: CASSFGGGSYNEQFF. DNA for the CDR3: TGTGCCAGCAGCTTTGGTGGGGGTAGCTACAATGAGCAGTTCTTC.

The chain uses TRBV6-1 and TRBJ2-7, with D tentatively TRBD2 (5 bases). The germline V gene encodes CDR1 MNHNS and CDR2 SASEGT. The CDR3 sequence is 15 residues long. V dropped 3 bases and J dropped 0 bases, with 12 bases sitting between them. The CDR3: CASSEGSHPSYEQYF. In nucleotides, the CDR3 is TGTGCCAGCAGTGAGGGGAGTCACCCCTCCTACGAGCAGTACTTC.

The V gene is TRBV11-2, the J gene TRBJ2-7; D remains ambiguous. The CDR3 spans 13 residues. The V gene's germline CDR1 is SGHAT and CDR2 FQNNGV. The CDR3 protein is CAEEAPTSYEQYF. In DNA form, the CDR3 reads TGTGCGGAAGAGGCTCCAACATCCTACGAGCAGTACTTC. Filled out from reference TRBV11-2 and TRBJ2-7, the complete variable domain reads EAGVAQSPRYKIIEKRQSVAFWCNPISGHATLYWYQQILGQGPKLLIQFQNNGVVDDSQLPKDRFSAERLKGVDSTLKIQPAKLEDSAVYLCAEEAPTSYEQYFGPGTRLTVT.

CDR3 sequence: CASSLGRGTGFQPQHF. Written as DNA, the CDR3 is TGTGCCAGCAGTTTAGGGAGGGGGACAGGGTTTCAGCCCCAGCATTTT. V gene TRBV27 combines with J gene TRBJ1-5, with 9 positions matching TRBD1. The CDR3 contains 16 residues. V dropped 2 bases and J dropped 6; count of bases not matched to a gene: 8. The germline CDR1 and CDR2 sequences are MNHEY and SMNVEV (reference sequence).

This chain uses TRBV7-2 with TRBJ2-4; D is unclear. V gave up 1 base and J gave up 6 bases, with 7 bases separating them. This CDR3 has 13 residues. Germline CDR1 SGHTA, CDR2 FQGNSA. Here the CDR3 DNA reads TGTGCCAGCAGCTTAGAGGGTCTAAACATTCAGTACTTC. Translation: CASSLEGLNIQYF.

The V call is TRBV27, the J call TRBJ1-6; the D is unclear. Trimming took off 2 bases at V and 9 bases at J, with 20 bases between the two ends. CDR1 MNHEY and CDR2 SMNVEV come from the germline V gene (reference sequence). This CDR3 is 17 amino acids long. CDR3 nucleotide sequence: TGTGCCAGCAGTTTAAATCGGGCACTTAGTTCTTCTTCACCCCTCCACTTT. It translates to CASSLNRALSSSSPLHF.

As for this clone: Other DNA sequences in the same sample also yield this CDR3. The chain joins TRBV13 to TRBJ2-7, with a tentative D call TRBD2 (6 bases). Trimming took off 0 bases at V and 5 bases at J, with 11 bases between the two ends. The CDR3 is made up of 14 amino acids. Germline V gene sequence: CDR1 PRHDT, CDR2 FYEKMQ (reference sequence). In nucleotides, the CDR3 is TGTGCCAGCAGCTTAGGCGGGGGTTCGGACGAGCAGTACTTC. It encodes CASSLGGGSDEQYF.

The gene calls are TRBV6-6 and TRBJ2-1, with TRBD2 matching over 7 bases. The CDR3 runs 12 residues. Germline V CDR1 and CDR2: MNHNY, SVGAGI (reference sequence). The V and J ends lost 6 bases and 6 bases, in that order; junction bases with no gene match: 2. The CDR3 is CASSSGGNEQFF. In DNA form, the CDR3 reads TGTGCCAGCAGCTCGGGGGGCAATGAGCAGTTCTTC.

V gene TRBV5-1 combines with J gene TRBJ1-1; D possibly corresponds to TRBD1 (6 bases). V gave up 4 bases and J gave up 3 bases, with 16 bases separating them. Germline V gene sequence: CDR1 SGHRS, CDR2 YFSETQ. This CDR3 region has 15 residues. CDR3 DNA sequence: TGCGCCAGCAGCGACCACAGGGCCGGGGACACTGAAGCTTTCTTT. Its translation is CASSDHRAGDTEAFF.